This T cell receptor beta chain came from a study of T cells in Graves' hyperthyroidism and ophthalmopathy. Study context: Peripheral blood was acquired at first diagnosis, ahead of any therapy whatsoever.

This clonotype was counted only a few times. The germline CDR1 and CDR2 sequences are MDHEN and SYDVKM. This CDR3 is 14 amino acids long. Trimming at V came to 6 bases and at J to 3 bases, leaving 8 bases not matched to a gene. RNA transcripts gave rise to amplified TCR beta CDR3 regions. The study used the HTBI primer set for a first-round RT-PCR of the TCR CDR3. MiXCR, applied by TCRdb to the multiplex PCR reads, yields one record per CDR3 protein. The table has a few hundred thousand distinct CDR3 sequences, more than 20% seen once. If no ophthalmopathy progression occurred within 18 months, Graves' hyperthyroidism was stable. Using less than 12 ml of fresh peripheral blood, PBMCs were prepared.

The clonotype comes from a man younger than 35 with Graves' hyperthyroidism. This chain links TRBV28 with TRBJ2-7, with 7 bases that match TRBD2. Sequencing was carried out using blood. The CDR3 DNA reads TGTGCCAGCAGCTCTGGAGCGGGAAGCTACGAGCAGTACTTC. The encoded protein is CASSSGAGSYEQYF.